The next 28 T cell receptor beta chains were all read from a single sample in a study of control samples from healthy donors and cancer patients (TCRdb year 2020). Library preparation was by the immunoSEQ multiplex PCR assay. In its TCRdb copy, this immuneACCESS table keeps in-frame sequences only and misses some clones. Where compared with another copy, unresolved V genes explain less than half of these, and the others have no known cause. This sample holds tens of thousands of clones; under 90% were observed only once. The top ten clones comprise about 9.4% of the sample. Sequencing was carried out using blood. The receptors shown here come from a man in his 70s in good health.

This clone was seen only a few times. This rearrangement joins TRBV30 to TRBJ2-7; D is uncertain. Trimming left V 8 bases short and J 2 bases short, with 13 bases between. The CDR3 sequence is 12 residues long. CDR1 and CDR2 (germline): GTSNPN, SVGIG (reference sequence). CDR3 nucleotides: TGTGCCGGCTTACTTGACGCCTACGAGCAGTACTTC. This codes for CAGLLDAYEQYF.

CDR3 sequence: CASSLGTYFSNEAFF. The CDR3 DNA is TGTGCCAGCAGCCTTGGGACATACTTTTCGAATGAAGCTTTCTTT. The chain has TRBV3-1 (or the pseudogene TRBV3-2) and TRBJ1-1, with D possibly TRBD1 on 6 matching bases. Germline CDR1 LGHDT, CDR2 YNNKEL (reference sequence). The CDR3 is 15 amino acids. V lost 4 bases, J lost 7 bases, and 19 bases lay in between.

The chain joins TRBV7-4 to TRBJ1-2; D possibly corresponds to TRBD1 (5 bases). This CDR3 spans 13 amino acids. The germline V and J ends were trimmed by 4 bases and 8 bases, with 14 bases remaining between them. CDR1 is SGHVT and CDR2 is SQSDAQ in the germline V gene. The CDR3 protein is CASSSRQNNGYTF. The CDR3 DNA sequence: TGTGCCAGCAGCTCTCGACAGAATAACGGCTACACCTTC.

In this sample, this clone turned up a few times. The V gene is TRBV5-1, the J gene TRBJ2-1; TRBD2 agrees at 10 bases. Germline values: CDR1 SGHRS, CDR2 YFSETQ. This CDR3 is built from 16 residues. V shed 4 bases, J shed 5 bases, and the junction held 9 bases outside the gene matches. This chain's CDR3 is CASSVPTSGQNNEQFF. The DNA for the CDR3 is TGCGCCAGCAGCGTCCCGACTAGCGGGCAGAACAATGAGCAGTTCTTC.

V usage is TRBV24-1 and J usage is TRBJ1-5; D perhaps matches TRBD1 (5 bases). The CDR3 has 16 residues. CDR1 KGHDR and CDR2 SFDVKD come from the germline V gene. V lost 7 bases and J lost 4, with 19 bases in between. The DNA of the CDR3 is TGTGCCACCAGCTCGGGGGGACCCGATTATAATCAGCCCCAGCATTTT. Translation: CATSSGGPDYNQPQHF.

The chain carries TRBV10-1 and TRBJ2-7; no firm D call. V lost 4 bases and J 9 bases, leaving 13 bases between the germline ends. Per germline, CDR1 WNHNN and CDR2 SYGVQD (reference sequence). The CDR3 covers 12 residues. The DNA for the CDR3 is TGCGCCAGCAGTGTGTCTCCTGGGCGGCAGTACTTC. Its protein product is CASSVSPGRQYF.

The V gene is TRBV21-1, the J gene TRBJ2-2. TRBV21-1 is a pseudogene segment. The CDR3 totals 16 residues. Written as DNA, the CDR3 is TGTGCCAGCAGCAAGGGGTTTTGGGGGAACACCGGGGAGCTGTTTTTT. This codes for CASSKGFWGNTGELFF.

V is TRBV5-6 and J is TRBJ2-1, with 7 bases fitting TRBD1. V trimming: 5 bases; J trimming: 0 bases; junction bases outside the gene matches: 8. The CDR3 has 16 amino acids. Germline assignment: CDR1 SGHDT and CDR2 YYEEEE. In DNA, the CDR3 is TGTGCCAGCAGACAACAGGGGTCGAGCTCCTACAATGAGCAGTTCTTC. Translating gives CASRQQGSSSYNEQFF.

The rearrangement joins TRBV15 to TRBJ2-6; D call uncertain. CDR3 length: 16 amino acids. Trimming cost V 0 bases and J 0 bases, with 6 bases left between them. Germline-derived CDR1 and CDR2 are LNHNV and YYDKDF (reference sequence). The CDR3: CATSREADSGANVLTF. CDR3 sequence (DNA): TGTGCCACCAGCAGAGAGGCCGACTCTGGGGCCAACGTCCTGACTTTC. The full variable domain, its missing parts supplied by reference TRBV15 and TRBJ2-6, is DAMVIQNPRYQVTQFGKPVTLSCSQTLNHNVMYWYQQKSSQAPKLLFHYYDKDFNNEADTPDNFQSRRPNTSFCFLDIRSPGLGDTAMYLCATSREADSGANVLTFGAGSRLTVL.

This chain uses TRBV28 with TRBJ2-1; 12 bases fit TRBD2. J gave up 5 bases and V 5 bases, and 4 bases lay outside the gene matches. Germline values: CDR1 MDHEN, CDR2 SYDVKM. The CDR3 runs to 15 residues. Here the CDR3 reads CASSPLAGGHNEQFF. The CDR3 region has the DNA TGTGCCAGCAGTCCACTAGCGGGGGGACACAATGAGCAGTTCTTC. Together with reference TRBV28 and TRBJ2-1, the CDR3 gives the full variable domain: DVKVTQSSRYLVKRTGEKVFLECVQDMDHENMFWYRQDPGLGLRLIYFSYDVKMKEKGDIPEGYSVSREKKERFSLILESASTNQTSMYLCASSPLAGGHNEQFFGPGTRLTVL.

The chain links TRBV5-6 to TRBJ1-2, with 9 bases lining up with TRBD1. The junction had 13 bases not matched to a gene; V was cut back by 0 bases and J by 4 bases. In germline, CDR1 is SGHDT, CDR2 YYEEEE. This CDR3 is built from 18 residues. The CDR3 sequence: CASSLALNRGQGTYGYTF. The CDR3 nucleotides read TGTGCCAGCAGCTTGGCCCTCAACCGGGGACAGGGCACCTATGGCTACACCTTC. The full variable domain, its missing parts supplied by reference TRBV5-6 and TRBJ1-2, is DAGVTQSPTHLIKTRGQQVTLRCSPKSGHDTVSWYQQALGQGPQFIFQYYEEEERQRGNFPDRFSGHQFPNYSSELNVNALLLGDSALYLCASSLALNRGQGTYGYTFGSGTRLTVV.

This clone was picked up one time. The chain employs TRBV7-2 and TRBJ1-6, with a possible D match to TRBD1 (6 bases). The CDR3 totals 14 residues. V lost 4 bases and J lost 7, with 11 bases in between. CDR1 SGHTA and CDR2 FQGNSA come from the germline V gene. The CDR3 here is CASSSQGRNSPLHF. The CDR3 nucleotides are TGTGCCAGCAGCTCGCAGGGGCGGAATTCACCCCTCCACTTT. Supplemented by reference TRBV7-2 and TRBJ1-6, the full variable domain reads GAGVSQSPSNKVTEKGKDVELRCDPISGHTALYWYRQSLGQGLEFLIYFQGNSAPDKSGLPSDRFSAERTGGSVSTLTIQRTQQEDSAVYLCASSSQGRNSPLHFGNGTRLTVT.

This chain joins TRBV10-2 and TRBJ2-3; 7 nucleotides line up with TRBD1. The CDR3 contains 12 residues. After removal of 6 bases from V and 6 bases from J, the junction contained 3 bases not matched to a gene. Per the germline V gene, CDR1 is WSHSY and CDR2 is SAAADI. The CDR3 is CASSGTEDTQYF. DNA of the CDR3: TGCGCCAGCAGCGGGACAGAGGATACGCAGTATTTT.

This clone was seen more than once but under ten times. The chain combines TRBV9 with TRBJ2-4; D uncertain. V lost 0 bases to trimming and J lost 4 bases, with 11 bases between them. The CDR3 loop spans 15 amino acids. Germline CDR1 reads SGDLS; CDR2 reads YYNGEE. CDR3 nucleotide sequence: TGTGCCAGCAGCGTAGATGGGAACGCGAAAAACATTCAGTACTTC. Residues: CASSVDGNAKNIQYF.

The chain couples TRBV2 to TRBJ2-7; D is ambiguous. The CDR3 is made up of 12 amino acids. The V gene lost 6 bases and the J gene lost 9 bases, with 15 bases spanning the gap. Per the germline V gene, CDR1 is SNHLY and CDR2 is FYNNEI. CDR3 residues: CASRVMGMVQYF. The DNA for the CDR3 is TGTGCCAGCAGGGTAATGGGGATGGTGCAGTACTTC.

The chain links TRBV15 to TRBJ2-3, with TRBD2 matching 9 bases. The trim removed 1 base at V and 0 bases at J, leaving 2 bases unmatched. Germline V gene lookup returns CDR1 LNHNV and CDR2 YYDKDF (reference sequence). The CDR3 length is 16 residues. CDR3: CATSRGLAASTDTQYF. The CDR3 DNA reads TGTGCCACCAGCAGAGGACTAGCGGCTAGCACAGATACGCAGTATTTT.

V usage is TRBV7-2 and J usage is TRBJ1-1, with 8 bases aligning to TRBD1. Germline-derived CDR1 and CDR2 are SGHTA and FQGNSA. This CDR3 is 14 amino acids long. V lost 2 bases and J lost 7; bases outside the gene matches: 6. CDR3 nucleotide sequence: TGTGCCAGCAGCTTAAACAGGGGGGATATTGAAGCTTTCTTT. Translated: CASSLNRGDIEAFF.

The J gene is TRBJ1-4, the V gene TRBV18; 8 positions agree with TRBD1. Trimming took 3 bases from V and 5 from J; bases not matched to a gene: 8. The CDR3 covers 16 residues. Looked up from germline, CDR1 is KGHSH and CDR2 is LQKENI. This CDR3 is CASSPPYRGINEKLFF. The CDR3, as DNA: TGTGCCAGCTCACCGCCCTACAGGGGGATCAATGAAAAACTGTTTTTT.

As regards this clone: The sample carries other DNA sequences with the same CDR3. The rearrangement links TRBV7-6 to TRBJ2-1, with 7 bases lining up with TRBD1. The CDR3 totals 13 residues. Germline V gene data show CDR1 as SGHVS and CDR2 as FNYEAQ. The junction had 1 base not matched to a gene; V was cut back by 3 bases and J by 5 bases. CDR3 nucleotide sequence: TGTGCCAGCAGCTTGGGACAGAACAATGAGCAGTTCTTC. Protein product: CASSLGQNNEQFF.

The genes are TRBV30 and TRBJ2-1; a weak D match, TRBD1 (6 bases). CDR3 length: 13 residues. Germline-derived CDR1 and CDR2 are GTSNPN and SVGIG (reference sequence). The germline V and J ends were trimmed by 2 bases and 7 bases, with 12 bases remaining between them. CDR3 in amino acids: CAWSRGQYNEQFF. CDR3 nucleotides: TGTGCCTGGAGTCGAGGACAGTATAATGAGCAGTTCTTC.

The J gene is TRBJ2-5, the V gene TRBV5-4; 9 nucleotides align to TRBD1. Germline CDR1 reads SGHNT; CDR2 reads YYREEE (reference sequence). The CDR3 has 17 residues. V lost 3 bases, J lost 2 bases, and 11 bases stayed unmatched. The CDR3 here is CASSSPGQGLRQETQYF. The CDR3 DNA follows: TGTGCCAGCAGCTCGCCGGGACAGGGCTTGAGGCAAGAGACCCAGTACTTC.

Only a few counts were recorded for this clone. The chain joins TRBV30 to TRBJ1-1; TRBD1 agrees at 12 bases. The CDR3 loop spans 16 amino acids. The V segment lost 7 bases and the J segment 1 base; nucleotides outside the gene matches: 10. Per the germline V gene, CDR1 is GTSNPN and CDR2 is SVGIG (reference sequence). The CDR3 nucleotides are TGTGCCTCCTCCCGGGACAGGGGGCTGAGGAACACTGAAGCTTTCTTT. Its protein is CASSRDRGLRNTEAFF.

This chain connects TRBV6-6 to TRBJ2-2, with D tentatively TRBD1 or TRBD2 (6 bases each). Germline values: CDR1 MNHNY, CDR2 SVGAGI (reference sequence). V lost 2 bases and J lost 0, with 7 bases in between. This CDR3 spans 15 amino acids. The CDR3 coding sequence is TGTGCCAGCAGTTACAGGGGGGCGAACACCGGGGAGCTGTTTTTT. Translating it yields CASSYRGANTGELFF.

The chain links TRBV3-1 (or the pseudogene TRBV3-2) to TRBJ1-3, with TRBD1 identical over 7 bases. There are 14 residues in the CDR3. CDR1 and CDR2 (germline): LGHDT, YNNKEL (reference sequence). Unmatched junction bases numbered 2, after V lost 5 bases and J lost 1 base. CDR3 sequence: CASSYRGSGNTIYF. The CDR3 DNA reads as TGTGCCAGCAGCTACAGGGGTTCTGGAAACACCATATATTTT.

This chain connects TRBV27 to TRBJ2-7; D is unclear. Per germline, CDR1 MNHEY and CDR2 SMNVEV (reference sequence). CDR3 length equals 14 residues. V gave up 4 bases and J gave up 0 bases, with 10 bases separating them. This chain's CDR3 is CASSSLSSSYEQYF. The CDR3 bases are TGTGCCAGCAGTTCGTTGTCTAGCTCCTACGAGCAGTACTTC.

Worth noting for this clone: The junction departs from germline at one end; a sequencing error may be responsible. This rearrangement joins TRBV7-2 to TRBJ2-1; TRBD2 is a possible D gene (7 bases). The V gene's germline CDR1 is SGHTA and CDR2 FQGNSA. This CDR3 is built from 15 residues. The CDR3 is CASSLVGGAYNEQLF. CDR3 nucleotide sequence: TGTGCCAGCAGCTTAGTAGGGGGGGCCTACAATGAGCAGCTCTTC.

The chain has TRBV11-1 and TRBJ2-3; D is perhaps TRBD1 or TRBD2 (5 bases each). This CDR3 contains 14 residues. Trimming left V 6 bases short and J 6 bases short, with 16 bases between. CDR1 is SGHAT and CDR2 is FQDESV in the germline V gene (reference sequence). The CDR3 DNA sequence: TGTGCCAGCAGACTAGACATCAACAGGGATACGCAGTATTTT. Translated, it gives CASRLDINRDTQYF.

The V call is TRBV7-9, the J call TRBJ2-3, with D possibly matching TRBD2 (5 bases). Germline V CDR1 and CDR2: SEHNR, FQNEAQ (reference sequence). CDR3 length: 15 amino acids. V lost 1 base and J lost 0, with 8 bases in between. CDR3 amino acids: CASSLGRTSTDTQYF. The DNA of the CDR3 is TGTGCCAGCAGCTTAGGACGGACTAGCACAGATACGCAGTATTTT.